The rows below give T cell receptor beta chains drawn from one sample of a study of blood T cell repertoires in COVID-19. TCRdb's copy holds only in-frame clones and misses some; the assay was immunoSEQ multiplex PCR. The data show fewer than 350,000 clones, with about 93% seen just once and 6.8% held by the top ten. Input material: peripheral blood. Receptor source: a woman in her 30s with COVID-19, enrolled during active disease. Each CDR3 is given with its conserved first and last residue. The order of the fields is clone size, V gene, D gene, J gene, CDR3 DNA, CDR3 protein. D genes are given only for firm matches. Expanded clones get a size class; other rows say once, few or many, or leave the size out.

clone size: NA
V gene: TRBV24-1
D gene: TRBD2
J gene: TRBJ2-1
CDR3 DNA: TGTGCCACCAGTGTACCGGGACTAGTCCTAAATGAGCAGTTCTTC
CDR3 protein: CATSVPGLVLNEQFF

clone size: NA
V gene: TRBV7-8
D gene: NA
J gene: TRBJ1-2
CDR3 DNA: TGTGCCAGCAGCCCGAGAAAGAACTATGGCTACACCTTC
CDR3 protein: CASSPRKNYGYTF

clone size: NA
V gene: TRBV2
D gene: TRBD2
J gene: TRBJ2-7
CDR3 DNA: TGTGCCAGCAGTGATGGTCTAGCGGGGAGCTCCTACGAGCAGTACTTC
CDR3 protein: CASSDGLAGSSYEQYF

clone size: NA
V gene: TRBV6-5
D gene: NA
J gene: TRBJ2-2
CDR3 DNA: TGTGCCGCGGGGCGGCTAGCGAACACCGGGGAGCTGTTTTTT
CDR3 protein: CAAGRLANTGELFF

clone size: NA
V gene: TRBV5-1
D gene: TRBD2
J gene: TRBJ2-1
CDR3 DNA: TGCGCCAGCAGCTTGAGAGGACTAGCGCCCAATGAGCAGTTCTTC
CDR3 protein: CASSLRGLAPNEQFF

clone size: NA
V gene: TRBV5-1
D gene: TRBD2
J gene: TRBJ2-5
CDR3 DNA: TGCGCCAGCAGCTCGAGATTCGGCAGCGGGAGTTTCGAGACCCAGTACTTC
CDR3 protein: CASSSRFGSGSFETQYF

clone size: once
V gene: TRBV5-4
D gene: NA
J gene: TRBJ2-2
CDR3 DNA: TGTGCCAGCAGCCCACCCCCCGGACTACGCGGGGAGCTGTTTTTT
CDR3 protein: CASSPPPGLRGELFF

clone size: NA
V gene: TRBV4-3
D gene: NA
J gene: TRBJ1-6
CDR3 DNA: TGCGCCAGCAGCCAATTCCCGGACACAAATTCACCCCTCCACTTT
CDR3 protein: CASSQFPDTNSPLHF

clone size: NA
V gene: TRBV20-1
D gene: NA
J gene: TRBJ1-2
CDR3 DNA: TGCAGTGCTAGTAATCAGGTCTATGGCTACACCTTC
CDR3 protein: CSASNQVYGYTF

clone size: NA
V gene: TRBV15
D gene: NA
J gene: TRBJ1-4
CDR3 DNA: TGTGCCACCAGCTTCCGGGTGGTCATGAATGAAAAACTGTTTTTT
CDR3 protein: CATSFRVVMNEKLFF

clone size: NA
V gene: TRBV7-9
D gene: NA
J gene: TRBJ1-5
CDR3 DNA: TGTGCCAGCAGCAGGGCGGGCAGATATCAGCCCCAGCATTTT
CDR3 protein: CASSRAGRYQPQHF

clone size: NA
V gene: TRBV13
D gene: NA
J gene: TRBJ1-1
CDR3 DNA: TGTGCCAGCAGCTTAACAGGCCACACTGAAGCTTTCTTT
CDR3 protein: CASSLTGHTEAFF

clone size: few
V gene: TRBV11-2
D gene: NA
J gene: TRBJ1-6
CDR3 DNA: TGTGCCAGCAGCTTCCGCTCAGATCATAATTCACCCCTCCACTTT
CDR3 protein: CASSFRSDHNSPLHF

clone size: NA
V gene: TRBV6-2/TRBV6-3
D gene: TRBD2
J gene: TRBJ2-2
CDR3 DNA: TGTGCCAGCAGTCCGGGACTAACCTCCACCGGGGAGCTGTTTTTT
CDR3 protein: CASSPGLTSTGELFF

clone size: NA
V gene: TRBV5-5
D gene: NA
J gene: TRBJ2-3
CDR3 DNA: TGTGCCAGCAGCTCCGAAGACAGGTACAGCACAGATACGCAGTATTTT
CDR3 protein: CASSSEDRYSTDTQYF

clone size: NA
V gene: TRBV24-1
D gene: NA
J gene: TRBJ1-2
CDR3 DNA: TGTGCCACCAGTGACTCCGAGGACAGACAACTTAACTATGGCTACACCTTC
CDR3 protein: CATSDSEDRQLNYGYTF

clone size: NA
V gene: TRBV28
D gene: NA
J gene: TRBJ1-6
CDR3 DNA: TGTGCCAGCAGTTTATCAGGAGGCTCCTATAATTCACCCCTCCACTTT
CDR3 protein: CASSLSGGSYNSPLHF

clone size: once
V gene: TRBV18
D gene: NA
J gene: TRBJ1-5
CDR3 DNA: TGTGCCAGCTCACCTGGAGAGGATCAGCCCCAGCATTTT
CDR3 protein: CASSPGEDQPQHF

clone size: NA
V gene: TRBV6-1
D gene: NA
J gene: TRBJ2-5
CDR3 DNA: TGTGCCAGCAGAGAAGGGGCCGAGACCCAGTACTTC
CDR3 protein: CASREGAETQYF

clone size: once
V gene: TRBV4-3
D gene: TRBD2
J gene: TRBJ2-2
CDR3 DNA: TGCGCCAGCAGCCAACTAGCGGGAGGAACCGGGGAGCTGTTTTTT
CDR3 protein: CASSQLAGGTGELFF

clone size: NA
V gene: TRBV6-5
D gene: TRBD2
J gene: TRBJ2-7
CDR3 DNA: TGTGCCAGCAGTTTGGGACTAGCGGGAGGGGGGTACGAGCAGTACTTC
CDR3 protein: CASSLGLAGGGYEQYF

clone size: NA
V gene: TRBV5-1
D gene: TRBD2
J gene: TRBJ2-7
CDR3 DNA: TGCGCCAGCAGCACCCGCAGCGGGACGGCCTACGAGCAGTACTTC
CDR3 protein: CASSTRSGTAYEQYF

clone size: NA
V gene: TRBV24-1
D gene: TRBD1
J gene: TRBJ1-4
CDR3 DNA: TGTGCCACCAGTGATGCCGGGACAGGGGTGGAAAAACTGTTTTTT
CDR3 protein: CATSDAGTGVEKLFF

clone size: NA
V gene: TRBV4-2
D gene: NA
J gene: TRBJ2-7
CDR3 DNA: TGTGCCAGCAGCCAAGAAGGGCAGGGGCACTACGAGCAGTACTTC
CDR3 protein: CASSQEGQGHYEQYF

clone size: few
V gene: TRBV9
D gene: NA
J gene: TRBJ2-5
CDR3 DNA: TGTGCCAGCAGCGTAGACCCGGGAGCAGAGACCCAGTACTTC
CDR3 protein: CASSVDPGAETQYF

clone size: few
V gene: TRBV2
D gene: NA
J gene: TRBJ1-1
CDR3 DNA: TGTGCCAGCACATCCCGCCGGGTGGGGGGCACTGAAGCTTTCTTT
CDR3 protein: CASTSRRVGGTEAFF

clone size: NA
V gene: TRBV25-1
D gene: NA
J gene: TRBJ2-5
CDR3 DNA: TGTGCCAGCAGTGAAGTGATTAGCCGGTCTCAAGAGACCCAGTACTTC
CDR3 protein: CASSEVISRSQETQYF

clone size: NA
V gene: TRBV6-5
D gene: TRBD1
J gene: TRBJ2-2
CDR3 DNA: TGTGCCAGCAGTTACCTCGGGACAGGGGGAAGGGAGCTGTTTTTT
CDR3 protein: CASSYLGTGGRELFF

clone size: NA
V gene: TRBV7-6
D gene: TRBD2
J gene: TRBJ2-3
CDR3 DNA: TGTGCCAGCAGCTTAATGGGGACTAGCGAAGATACGCAGTATTTT
CDR3 protein: CASSLMGTSEDTQYF

clone size: NA
V gene: TRBV5-1
D gene: NA
J gene: TRBJ1-2
CDR3 DNA: TGCGCCAGCAGCAGACAGGAGGCCTATGGCTACACCTTC
CDR3 protein: CASSRQEAYGYTF

clone size: NA
V gene: TRBV9
D gene: NA
J gene: TRBJ2-1
CDR3 DNA: TGTGCCAGCAGCGTAGCAGCGGTCTCCTACAATGAGCAGTTCTTC
CDR3 protein: CASSVAAVSYNEQFF

clone size: NA
V gene: TRBV28
D gene: NA
J gene: TRBJ1-2
CDR3 DNA: TGTGCCAGCAGTTTAAACGGCTTCCCCTCGTTGGTGGCAGGGGCAGATGGCTACACCTTC
CDR3 protein: CASSLNGFPSLVAGADGYTF

clone size: NA
V gene: TRBV5-1
D gene: NA
J gene: TRBJ2-7
CDR3 DNA: TGCGCCAGCAGCTCCTCAGGGCTGCCCTACGAGCAGTACTTC
CDR3 protein: CASSSSGLPYEQYF

clone size: NA
V gene: TRBV7-9
D gene: TRBD2
J gene: TRBJ2-6
CDR3 DNA: TGTGCCAGCGGCAAGTCACCTAGCGGGAGGGCCTCTGGGGCCAACGTCCTGACTTTC
CDR3 protein: CASGKSPSGRASGANVLTF

clone size: NA
V gene: TRBV24-1
D gene: TRBD1
J gene: TRBJ1-2
CDR3 DNA: TGTGCCACCAGTGAACTTCGGGACAGCTATGGCTACACCTTC
CDR3 protein: CATSELRDSYGYTF

clone size: NA
V gene: TRBV30
D gene: NA
J gene: TRBJ1-5
CDR3 DNA: TGTGCCTGGAGTGCAGGCCTAAGCGGGCAGCCCCAGCATTTT
CDR3 protein: CAWSAGLSGQPQHF

clone size: NA
V gene: TRBV30
D gene: NA
J gene: TRBJ2-2
CDR3 DNA: TGTGCCTGGACGGGGTGGGGGCCCCGGACCGGGGAGCTGTTTTTT
CDR3 protein: CAWTGWGPRTGELFF

clone size: NA
V gene: TRBV24-1
D gene: TRBD2
J gene: TRBJ2-1
CDR3 DNA: TGTGCCACCAGTGACATAGCGGGAGGGCCGGCTGGCTACAATGAGCAGTTCTTC
CDR3 protein: CATSDIAGGPAGYNEQFF